Below, 22 T cell receptor beta chains from the same sample are listed, as sequenced in a study of T cells in Graves' hyperthyroidism and ophthalmopathy. Amplified TCR beta CDR3 regions derived from RNA transcripts. When the TCR CDR3 underwent first-round RT-PCR, the HTBI primer set was used. TCRdb processed the multiplex PCR reads anew with MiXCR; each CDR3 protein has one entry. The table has some 800,000 distinct CDR3 sequences, 35% to 45% seen once. Material for sequencing was blood. All receptors come from a man between 18 and 29 years old with Graves' hyperthyroidism.

The chain carries TRBV20-1 and TRBJ1-2, with TRBD1 matching 10 bases. Germline assignment: CDR1 DFQATT and CDR2 SNEGSKA (reference sequence). The V gene end was trimmed by 5 bases and the J gene end by 4 bases; junction bases not matched to a gene: 16. There are 17 residues in the CDR3. The CDR3 region is CSAPPAGTGAPLYGYTF. The CDR3 bases are TGCAGTGCTCCCCCCGCCGGGACAGGGGCCCCACTCTATGGCTACACCTTC.

This clonotype occurred a few times. V is TRBV19 and J is TRBJ2-7; possibly TRBD2 for D (6 bases). V dropped 3 bases and J dropped 1 base, with 13 bases sitting between them. Germline V gene data show CDR1 as LNHDA and CDR2 as SQIVND (reference sequence). The CDR3 is 15 amino acids. CDR3 nucleotides: TGTGCCAGTAGTATTCAACGGGAGTTATCCTACGAGCAGTACTTC. Its protein is CASSIQRELSYEQYF.

J is TRBJ1-4 and V is TRBV4-3; tentatively, D is TRBD1 (5 bases). Germline CDR1 reads LGHNA; CDR2 reads YSLEER. V lost 2 bases, J lost 5 bases, and 15 bases lay in between. The CDR3 extends over 16 amino acids. CDR3 nucleotides: TGCGCCAGCAGCCAACTACTGGGGACGGAAAATGAAAAACTGTTTTTT. This gives the protein CASSQLLGTENEKLFF.

This clonotype was seen repeatedly, ten times or more. The rearrangement joins TRBV20-1 to TRBJ2-7; 7 nucleotides line up with TRBD1. Germline V gives CDR1 DFQATT, CDR2 SNEGSKA (reference sequence). The CDR3 contains 13 residues. The junction had 10 bases not matched to a gene; V was cut back by 4 bases and J by 7 bases. The CDR3 region has the DNA TGCAGTGCTACCGCCGGGACAGTCGAAGAGCAGTACTTC. This gives the protein CSATAGTVEEQYF.

The J gene is TRBJ1-1, the V gene TRBV29-1; D may be TRBD1 (6 bases). Germline-derived CDR1 and CDR2 are SQVTM and ANQGSEA. The CDR3 runs to 11 residues. The ends were cut back, 6 bases at V and 8 bases at J, with 13 bases in the middle. The CDR3 sequence: CSVLQDREAFF. The DNA for the CDR3 is TGCAGCGTGTTACAGGACAGAGAAGCTTTCTTT.

There are a few counts of this clonotype. The chain uses TRBV7-3 and TRBJ2-2; TRBD1 matches 12 bases. The trim removed 5 bases at V and 5 bases at J, leaving 6 bases unmatched. The CDR3 covers 16 residues. In germline, CDR1 is SGHTA, CDR2 FQGTGA. CDR3 DNA: TGTGCCAGCAGCGCCCCGGGACAGGGGGCGACCGGGGAGCTGTTTTTT. Translation: CASSAPGQGATGELFF.

The chain employs TRBV7-9 and TRBJ1-1; 7 bases fit TRBD1. The J segment lost 4 bases and the V segment lost 6 bases, leaving 8 bases of the junction unmatched. Germline CDR1 reads SEHNR; CDR2 reads FQNEAQ (reference sequence). The CDR3 is made up of 14 amino acids. The CDR3 loop is CASSLWAGGTEAFF. The CDR3 nucleotides read TGTGCCAGCAGTTTATGGGCAGGGGGCACTGAAGCTTTCTTT.

J is TRBJ1-1 and V is TRBV10-3; D is undetermined. CDR3 length equals 14 residues. Germline CDR1 is ENHRY and CDR2 is SYGVKD. V was clipped by 11 bases and J by 0 bases, with 16 bases between them. In DNA, the CDR3 is TGTGCCGGCAGTTCGGGCCGACTGAACACTGAAGCTTTCTTT. It specifies CAGSSGRLNTEAFF.

Notes on this clonotype: The missing conserved phenylalanine or tryptophan at the end of this CDR3 makes a read error likely. The rearrangement links TRBV7-8 to TRBJ1-1; D unclear. Germline V gene lookup returns CDR1 SGHVS and CDR2 FQNEAQ. Trimming stripped 3 bases from V and 11 bases from J, with 19 bases between. The CDR3 is 14 residues long. CDR3 sequence reads: CASSLRRTGTGAFS. CDR3 bases: TGTGCCAGCAGCTTGAGACGGACTGGCACGGGGGCTTTCTCT.

This clonotype has at least ten counts. The CDR3 loop reads CSVVGDTEAFF. The CDR3 DNA is TGCAGCGTTGTAGGGGATACTGAAGCTTTCTTT. This chain joins TRBV29-1 and TRBJ1-1; D might be TRBD1 (5 bases). The germline gives CDR1 SQVTM, CDR2 ANQGSEA. The CDR3 extends over 11 amino acids. V was clipped by 4 bases and J by 5 bases, with 8 bases between them.

V is TRBV12-3 or TRBV12-4 and J is TRBJ2-5; TRBD1 matches 9 bases. The junction had 7 bases not matched to a gene; V was cut back by 5 bases and J by 9 bases. This CDR3 has 13 residues. CDR3 region: CASSVGDREAQYF. In DNA, the CDR3 is TGTGCCAGCAGTGTTGGGGACAGGGAGGCCCAGTACTTC.

This clonotype was found many times. This chain connects TRBV29-1 to TRBJ1-4; weak D call: TRBD1 (6 bases). The CDR3 is 12 amino acids. Between the trimmed V and J ends, which lost 4 bases and 6 bases, there was a span of 9 bases. The germline V gene has CDR1 SQVTM and CDR2 ANQGSEA. The CDR3 is CSVAGADEKLFF. In nucleotides, the CDR3 is TGCAGCGTTGCAGGGGCGGATGAAAAACTGTTTTTT.

The chain employs TRBV7-9 and TRBJ1-2, with D possibly being TRBD1 (5 bases). V lost 6 bases to trimming and J lost 6 bases, with 20 bases between them. Germline assignment: CDR1 SEHNR and CDR2 FQNEAQ (reference sequence). This CDR3 region has 15 residues. CDR3 coding DNA: TGTGCCAGCAGTTGGGGGGGGGTTCCCAGCAATGGCTACACCTTC. Amino acids: CASSWGGVPSNGYTF.

The chain joins TRBV7-9 to TRBJ2-7, with TRBD1 as a possible D gene (5 bases). This CDR3 has 14 residues. Per the germline V gene, CDR1 is SEHNR and CDR2 is FQNEAQ (reference sequence). Trimming took 5 bases from V and 4 from J, leaving 15 bases between them. The CDR3 loop reads CASSPPRGPYEQYF. CDR3 nucleotide sequence: TGTGCCAGCAGCCCCCCAAGGGGTCCATACGAGCAGTACTTC.

This chain connects TRBV5-1 to TRBJ2-7; TRBD1 agrees at 7 bases. Germline CDR1 is SGHRS and CDR2 is YFSETQ. The CDR3 has 15 amino acids. The J segment lost 6 bases and the V segment lost 5 bases, leaving 14 bases of the junction unmatched. The DNA for the CDR3 is TGCGCCAGCAGTCTCCGAGAGGACAGGAGAAGCGAGCAGTACTTC. It codes for CASSLREDRRSEQYF.

A word on this clonotype: A read error may account for a junction end that differs from germline. The V gene is TRBV7-9, the J gene TRBJ1-1, with 7 nucleotides matching TRBD1. CDR3 length equals 14 residues. Germline V gives CDR1 SEHNR, CDR2 FQNEAQ (reference sequence). The CDR3 nucleotides read TGTGCCAGCAGCCTGACAGGGAACACCGGGGAGCTTGACTTT. It translates to CASSLTGNTGELDF.

This clonotype was seen more than once but under ten times. A much larger clone lies one base from this, so it may be a read error. V and J are TRBV5-4 and TRBJ1-2; 10 nucleotides agree with TRBD1. This CDR3 is 12 amino acids long. Trimming removed 4 bases from V and 7 bases from J; junction bases left unmatched: 1. In germline, CDR1 is SGHNT, CDR2 YYREEE (reference sequence). The chain's CDR3 is CASSRDRGGYTF. In nucleotides, the CDR3 is TGTGCCAGCAGCCGGGACAGGGGTGGCTACACCTTC. Combining the CDR3 with reference TRBV5-4 and TRBJ1-2 gives the whole variable domain ETGVTQSPTHLIKTRGQQVTLRCSSQSGHNTVSWYQQALGQGPQFIFQYYREEENGRGNFPPRFSGLQFPNYSSELNVNALELDDSALYLCASSRDRGGYTFGSGTRLTVV.

This clonotype showed up just a few times. This chain connects TRBV5-1 to TRBJ2-2; 11 nucleotides match TRBD1. V was clipped by 6 bases and J by 3 bases; unmatched bases: 7. The V gene's germline CDR1 is SGHRS and CDR2 YFSETQ. The CDR3 is 16 amino acids. This CDR3 is CASNRDRGTDTGELFF. CDR3 nucleotides: TGCGCCAGCAACAGGGACAGGGGGACGGACACCGGGGAGCTGTTTTTT.

V usage is TRBV2 and J usage is TRBJ2-7; the match to TRBD1 covers 12 bases. This CDR3 is built from 13 residues. V lost 5 bases and J lost 8; bases outside the gene matches: 4. Germline V CDR1 and CDR2: SNHLY, FYNNEI. CDR3 DNA sequence: TGTGCCAGCAGTCGGGACAGGGGGCGAAAGCAGTACTTC. Translation: CASSRDRGRKQYF.

The chain has TRBV29-1 and TRBJ2-7; no firm D call. This CDR3 comprises 14 residues. CDR1 SQVTM and CDR2 ANQGSEA come from the germline V gene. V lost 1 base and J lost 5, with 15 bases in between. CDR3 in DNA: TGCAGCGTTGAAGTGGCATCCCAGGCGGACGAGCAGTACTTC. Translating gives CSVEVASQADEQYF.

V usage is TRBV20-1 and J usage is TRBJ2-5; TRBD2 is a possible D gene (6 bases). CDR3 length equals 14 residues. The germline V gene has CDR1 DFQATT and CDR2 SNEGSKA (reference sequence). Trimming removed 1 base at V and 5 bases at J, with 14 bases between. CDR3 sequence (DNA): TGCAGTGCTAGAGGCGGGGCCCCCCGGGAGACCCAGTACTTC. This translates into CSARGGAPRETQYF.

V usage is TRBV7-6 and J usage is TRBJ2-7; perhaps TRBD2 as D (6 bases). Germline-derived CDR1 and CDR2 are SGHVS and FNYEAQ. V was cut by 5 bases and J by 4 bases, with 30 bases left in between. This CDR3 spans 19 amino acids. The CDR3 nucleotides are TGTGCCAGCAGCCCCGTATCATCCCCCATCGCCGGGGGTGCTTACGAGCAGTACTTC. Protein product: CASSPVSSPIAGGAYEQYF.